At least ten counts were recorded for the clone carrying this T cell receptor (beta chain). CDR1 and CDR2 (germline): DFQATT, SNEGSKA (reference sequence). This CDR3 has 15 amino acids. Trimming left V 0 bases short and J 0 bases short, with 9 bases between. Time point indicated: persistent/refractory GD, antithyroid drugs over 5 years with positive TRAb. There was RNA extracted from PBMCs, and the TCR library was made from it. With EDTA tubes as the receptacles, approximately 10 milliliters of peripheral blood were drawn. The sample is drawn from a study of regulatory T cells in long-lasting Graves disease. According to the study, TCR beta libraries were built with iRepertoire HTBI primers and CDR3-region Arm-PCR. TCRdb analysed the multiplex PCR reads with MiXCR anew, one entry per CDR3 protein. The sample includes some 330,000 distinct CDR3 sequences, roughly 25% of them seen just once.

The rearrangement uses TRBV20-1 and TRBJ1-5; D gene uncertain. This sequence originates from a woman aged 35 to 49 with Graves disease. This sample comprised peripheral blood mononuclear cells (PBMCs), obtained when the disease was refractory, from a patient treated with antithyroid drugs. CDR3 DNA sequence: TGCAGTGCTAGAGATCTTTGGGATAGCAATCAGCCCCAGCATTTT. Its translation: CSARDLWDSNQPQHF.